The 16 T cell receptor beta chains reported below all come from one sample, sequenced in a study of identical twins. MiXCR, run by TCRdb on the 5' RACE reads, gives a single entry per CDR3 protein. The sample includes approximately 230,000 distinct CDR3 sequences, roughly 7.1% of them seen just once. These data were also filed under a second study, of T cells expressing NK-cell markers.

Material for sequencing was CD8+ T cells sorted from blood. Every receptor here comes from a woman under 30 in good health.

The table lists this clonotype with many counts. The genes are TRBV27 and TRBJ2-7; D tentatively fits TRBD1 or TRBD2 (5 bases each). With 2 bases removed from V and 5 bases from J, the gap between germline ends came to 10 bases. CDR3 length: 13 residues. Looked up from germline, CDR1 is MNHEY and CDR2 is SMNVEV (reference sequence). CDR3 sequence (DNA): TGTGCCAGCAGTTTACGGTCGGGGCACGAGCAGTACTTC. This encodes CASSLRSGHEQYF.

A few counts support this clonotype. J is TRBJ2-1 and V is TRBV7-8; unclear D gene. Trimming pared 4 bases from V and 9 bases from J, leaving 10 bases between. Germline CDR1 is SGHVS and CDR2 is FQNEAQ. The length of the CDR3 is 12 residues. This chain's CDR3 is CASSYAKGEQFF. The CDR3 DNA follows: TGTGCCAGCAGCTACGCCAAAGGTGAGCAGTTCTTC. Complete variable domain (other parts from reference TRBV7-8 and TRBJ2-1): GAGVSQSPRYKVAKRGQDVALRCDPISGHVSLFWYQQALGQGPEFLTYFQNEAQLDKSGLPSDRFFAERPEGSVSTLKIQRTQQEDSAVYLCASSYAKGEQFFGPGTRLTVL.

This clonotype has a handful of counts. The V and J genes are TRBV5-1 and TRBJ2-7; D ambiguous. This CDR3 has 13 amino acids. Trimming left V 4 bases short and J 2 bases short, with 10 bases between. Germline loops: CDR1 SGHRS, CDR2 YFSETQ. Here the CDR3 reads CASSHTGAYEQYF. CDR3 DNA sequence: TGCGCCAGCAGCCACACTGGGGCCTACGAGCAGTACTTC.

This clonotype came up many times. The V call is TRBV11-2, the J call TRBJ2-3, with TRBD2 identical over 11 bases. This CDR3 is 19 amino acids long. Looked up from germline, CDR1 is SGHAT and CDR2 is FQNNGV. Losses at the gene ends were 2 bases for V and 2 bases for J; bases not matched to a gene: 12. The CDR3: CASSLKMLAGGRDTDTQYF. For the CDR3, the DNA is TGTGCCAGCAGCTTAAAAATGCTAGCGGGGGGCCGGGACACAGATACGCAGTATTTT.

This clonotype appeared many times. This chain uses TRBV2 with TRBJ2-4; the D is unclear. Between the trimmed V and J ends, which lost 4 bases and 1 base, there was a span of 11 bases. Germline assignment: CDR1 SNHLY and CDR2 FYNNEI. CDR3 size: 15 residues. In DNA form, the CDR3 reads TGTGCCAGCAGTGCTTACTCGGTTGCCAAAAACATTCAGTACTTC. It specifies CASSAYSVAKNIQYF.

This clonotype was recorded at least ten times. The V call is TRBV9, the J call TRBJ2-2; D is unresolved. This CDR3 spans 17 amino acids. V was cut by 0 bases and J by 6 bases, with 18 bases left in between. Germline V CDR1 and CDR2: SGDLS, YYNGEE. The CDR3 sequence: CASSVESDLVGSGELFF. The CDR3 nucleotides are TGTGCCAGCAGCGTAGAGTCAGATTTGGTCGGTTCCGGGGAGCTGTTTTTT.

This clonotype turned up a few times. V gene TRBV6-4 combines with J gene TRBJ2-2; tentative D call: TRBD2 (5 bases). This CDR3 has 14 residues. With 2 bases removed from V and 4 bases from J, the gap between germline ends came to 8 bases. Germline-derived CDR1 and CDR2 are MRHNA and SNTAGT. Here the CDR3 reads CASSDRGPTGELFF. The CDR3 nucleotides read TGTGCCAGCAGTGACCGAGGGCCCACCGGGGAGCTGTTTTTT.

In its sample, this clonotype was seen many times. The rearrangement uses TRBV24-1 and TRBJ2-7; D is perhaps TRBD1 (6 bases). Trimming took off 4 bases at V and 4 bases at J, with 10 bases between the two ends. This CDR3 has 13 amino acids. CDR1 and CDR2 (germline): KGHDR, SFDVKD. The CDR3 coding sequence is TGTGCCACCAGTGACCGCAGGGGTTACGAGCAGTACTTC. Encoded protein: CATSDRRGYEQYF.

The sample holds many counts of this clonotype. The genes are TRBV12-3 or TRBV12-4 and TRBJ1-2, with D unclear. V was shortened by 2 bases and J by 6 bases, with 4 bases between the two germline ends. The CDR3 covers 11 residues. CDR3 amino acids: CASSLSDGYTF. In DNA, the CDR3 is TGTGCCAGCAGTTTATCTGATGGCTACACCTTC.

This clonotype was observed at least ten times. The chain is built from TRBV7-2 and TRBJ2-1; D is ambiguous. CDR1 and CDR2 (germline): SGHTA, FQGNSA. Trimming removed 5 bases from V and 8 bases from J, with 16 bases in between. The CDR3 consists of 14 residues. CDR3 nucleotide sequence: TGTGCCAGCAGCCCACCACGCGGAGACCATGAGCAGTTCTTC. Residues: CASSPPRGDHEQFF.

This clonotype occurred a few times. The chain carries TRBV7-9 and TRBJ2-2; TRBD1 matches at 9 bases. This CDR3 region has 12 residues. Looked up from germline, CDR1 is SEHNR and CDR2 is FQNEAQ (reference sequence). The CDR3 protein is CSPGQGPGELFF. As DNA, the CDR3 is TGTTCCCCGGGACAGGGTCCCGGGGAGCTGTTTTTT.

In this sample, this clonotype turned up a few times. The rearrangement joins TRBV5-6 to TRBJ1-5, with D uncertain. V was trimmed by 1 base and J by 4 bases, leaving 9 bases between them. In germline, CDR1 is SGHDT, CDR2 YYEEEE. CDR3 length: 14 amino acids. The CDR3 loop reads CASSLQVGNQPQHF. The DNA for the CDR3 is TGTGCCAGCAGCTTGCAAGTGGGAAATCAGCCCCAGCATTTT.

This clonotype appeared a few times. The chain has TRBV20-1 and TRBJ1-1, with 7 positions matching TRBD1. Germline V gene sequence: CDR1 DFQATT, CDR2 SNEGSKA (reference sequence). The CDR3 contains 16 residues. V lost 0 bases and J lost 0; bases outside the gene matches: 7. CDR3 in DNA: TGCAGTGCTAGAGATTTAGGGGGCACGATGAACACTGAAGCTTTCTTT. Residues: CSARDLGGTMNTEAFF.

The chain combines TRBV7-9 with TRBJ1-2, with D perhaps matching TRBD1 (5 bases). V lost 5 bases, J lost 6 bases, and 13 bases lay in between. This CDR3 contains 13 residues. Germline assignment: CDR1 SEHNR and CDR2 FQNEAQ (reference sequence). The CDR3, as DNA: TGTGCCAGCAGCAAGGCAGGGTACAATGGCTACACCTTC. It is translated as CASSKAGYNGYTF.

This clonotype has a handful of counts. The rearrangement links TRBV20-1 to TRBJ1-2; D is unresolved. Trimming removed 3 bases at V and 8 bases at J, with 10 bases between. CDR1 is DFQATT and CDR2 is SNEGSKA in the germline V gene (reference sequence). The CDR3 loop spans 11 amino acids. CDR3 sequence: CSARDRRGYTF. CDR3 bases: TGCAGTGCTAGGGACCGCCGGGGCTACACCTTC.

This clonotype has just a few counts. The rearrangement links TRBV27 to TRBJ1-3; no firm D call. V gave up 3 bases and J gave up 0 bases, with 9 bases separating them. The CDR3 is 15 amino acids. The germline V gene has CDR1 MNHEY and CDR2 SMNVEV (reference sequence). The CDR3 sequence is CASSLGVSSGNTIYF. As DNA, the CDR3 is TGTGCCAGCAGTTTGGGTGTCTCCTCTGGAAACACCATATATTTT.